The 29 T cell receptor beta chains below come from one sample, sequenced in a study of T-cell reconstitution after alpha-beta-depleted transplantation in children. Preparation of the TCRbeta library used unique molecular identifiers. TCRdb processed the PCR reads anew with MiXCR; each CDR3 protein has one entry. The sample yields 45,000 to 60,000 distinct CDR3 sequences, approximately 52% seen once. The specimen comprised peripheral blood, sampled before TCRalphabeta/CD19-depleted stem cell transplant. These TCRs come from a boy in the first two years of life with SCID, due to receive a stem cell transplant.

The rearrangement uses TRBV4-1 and TRBJ2-3; 7 bases are shared with TRBD1. V was clipped by 1 base and J by 3 bases; unmatched bases: 25. The CDR3 loop spans 22 amino acids. The germline V gene has CDR1 MGHRA and CDR2 YSYEKL. The chain's CDR3 is CASSQVGRRVLDEQGKTDTQYF. The CDR3 DNA reads TGCGCCAGCAGCCAAGTAGGACGCCGGGTCCTCGATGAACAGGGGAAGACAGATACGCAGTATTTT.

The chain is built from TRBV21-1 and TRBJ2-2; the DNA was not compared with TRBD1, the D call given in the table. TRBV21-1 is a pseudogene locus. The CDR3 extends over 18 amino acids. This CDR3 reads CASSKALPDQGHTGELFF. The CDR3, as DNA: TGTGCCAGCAGCAAAGCGCTCCCGGACCAAGGGCACACCGGGGAGCTGTTTTTT.

This clonotype was seen just once. The CDR3 bases are TGTGCCAGCTCCCCCGGGACAGGGGACTTACAGCCCCAGCATTTT. Protein: CASSPGTGDLQPQHF. The V gene is TRBV18, the J gene TRBJ1-5; 10 bases are a match to TRBD1. Trimming removed 6 bases from V and 7 bases from J; junction bases left unmatched: 9. The CDR3 has 15 residues. Looked up from germline, CDR1 is KGHSH and CDR2 is LQKENI.

V is TRBV4-1 and J is TRBJ2-3; no reliable D call. This CDR3 comprises 15 residues. Germline CDR1 MGHRA, CDR2 YSYEKL. V was pared by 0 bases and J by 3 bases, with 10 bases between. This CDR3 is CASSQDIGLTDTQYF. DNA of the CDR3: TGCGCCAGCAGCCAAGATATTGGGCTGACAGATACGCAGTATTTT.

The chain employs TRBV5-5 and TRBJ2-1; 7 bases line up with TRBD1. This CDR3 has 16 residues. CDR1 and CDR2 (germline): SGHKS, YYEKEE (reference sequence). V was pared by 1 base and J by 7 bases, with 11 bases of the junction left unmatched. The CDR3 DNA sequence: TGTGCCAGCAGCTTGCAGCCCACCCGACAGGGAAATGAGCAGTTCTTC. This codes for CASSLQPTRQGNEQFF.

The chain combines TRBV23-1 with TRBJ1-1, with D unclear. TRBV23-1 belongs to the ORF category, with a function that is uncertain. This CDR3 is built from 15 residues. Trimming cost V 0 bases and J 1 base, with 9 bases left between them. The CDR3 loop is CASSQSPRENTEAFF. The CDR3 region has the DNA TGCGCCAGCAGTCAATCCCCGAGGGAGAACACTGAAGCTTTCTTT.

This chain's CDR3 is CASSTPSGVFPGELFF. As DNA, the CDR3 is TGTGCCAGCAGCACCCCTAGCGGGGTCTTCCCCGGGGAGCTGTTTTTT. The chain uses TRBV7-2 and TRBJ2-2; 9 bases line up with TRBD2. Unmatched junction bases numbered 10, after V lost 5 bases and J lost 6 bases. This CDR3 comprises 16 residues. Germline V gene lookup returns CDR1 SGHTA and CDR2 FQGNSA.

This rearrangement joins TRBV3-1 to TRBJ2-5; 9 nucleotides agree with TRBD1. The CDR3 covers 14 residues. V gave up 4 bases and J gave up 5 bases; unmatched junction bases: 5. Germline CDR1 is LGHDT and CDR2 is YNNKEL (reference sequence). The CDR3 DNA is TGTGCCAGCAGCCGGGGACAGGGCGGCGAGACCCAGTACTTC. The encoded protein is CASSRGQGGETQYF.

The genes are TRBV12-3 or TRBV12-4 and TRBJ1-5, with D hard to call. CDR3 length: 15 residues. The V and J ends lost 3 bases and 4 bases respectively, with 13 bases between them. The chain's CDR3 is CASSLQALGNQPQHF. For the CDR3, the DNA is TGTGCCAGCAGTTTGCAGGCCCTGGGGAATCAGCCCCAGCATTTT.

V usage is TRBV3-1 and J usage is TRBJ2-7; 8 positions match TRBD1. This CDR3 is built from 15 residues. Germline V lookup: CDR1 LGHDT, CDR2 YNNKEL (reference sequence). V was pared by 4 bases and J by 2 bases, with 7 bases of the junction left unmatched. The CDR3 region has the DNA TGTGCCAGCAGCCTACCGGGACAGGAGGCCTACGAGCAGTACTTC. Protein: CASSLPGQEAYEQYF.

This clonotype was observed a handful of times. The chain couples TRBV2 to TRBJ1-3; unclear D gene. CDR3 length: 12 residues. Between the trimmed V and J ends, which lost 2 bases and 4 bases, there was a span of 3 bases. The V gene's germline CDR1 is SNHLY and CDR2 FYNNEI. The CDR3 is CASSELGNTIYF. In nucleotides, the CDR3 is TGTGCCAGCAGTGAACTGGGAAACACCATATATTTT.

The rearrangement joins TRBV5-4 to TRBJ2-7; TRBD1 matches at 9 bases. This CDR3 comprises 14 residues. Germline V gives CDR1 SGHNT, CDR2 YYREEE (reference sequence). With V trimmed by 0 bases and J by 5 bases, 3 bases remained unmatched. CDR3 region: CASSLGDRAHEQYF. In DNA form, the CDR3 reads TGTGCCAGCAGCTTGGGGGACAGGGCCCACGAGCAGTACTTC.

J is TRBJ2-7 and V is TRBV7-2; no clear D. The CDR3 is 12 residues long. The V end lost 8 bases, the J end lost 4 bases, and 12 bases lay between the germline ends. Germline V lookup: CDR1 SGHTA, CDR2 FQGNSA. CDR3 region: CASLGLGYEQYF. In nucleotides, the CDR3 is TGTGCCAGCCTTGGCCTGGGATACGAGCAGTACTTC.

This clonotype was seen only a few times. The chain is built from TRBV27 and TRBJ1-1; TRBD1 matches 7 bases. With 2 bases clipped from V and 1 base from J, the junction kept 10 bases outside the gene matches. The CDR3 extends over 17 amino acids. Per germline, CDR1 MNHEY and CDR2 SMNVEV (reference sequence). DNA for the CDR3: TGTGCCAGCAGTTTAGGCCCTTACAGGGGCGAGAACACTGAAGCTTTCTTT. It codes for CASSLGPYRGENTEAFF.

This chain connects TRBV3-1 to TRBJ2-7, with TRBD1 matching over 9 bases. Trimming at V came to 2 bases and at J to 4 bases, leaving 3 bases not matched to a gene. Looked up from germline, CDR1 is LGHDT and CDR2 is YNNKEL (reference sequence). The CDR3 loop spans 14 amino acids. CDR3 residues: CASSQMTGGYEQYF. CDR3 bases: TGTGCCAGCAGCCAAATGACAGGGGGGTACGAGCAGTACTTC.

This clonotype was detected a few times. This sequence joins TRBV7-3 and TRBJ2-1; D is uncertain. This CDR3 has 14 amino acids. V gave up 2 bases and J gave up 8 bases, with 13 bases separating them. The germline V gene encodes CDR1 SGHTA and CDR2 FQGTGA. The CDR3 DNA reads TGTGCCAGCAGCTTAGACTTAGTTAATGATGAGCAGTTCTTC. Protein: CASSLDLVNDEQFF.

The V gene is TRBV4-2, the J gene TRBJ2-5, with TRBD2 matching over 12 bases. CDR1 LGHNA and CDR2 YNFKEQ come from the germline V gene. This CDR3 comprises 17 residues. Unmatched junction bases numbered 9, after V lost 4 bases and J lost 3 bases. The CDR3 spells CASSPSASGGAEETQYF. CDR3 nucleotide sequence: TGTGCCAGCAGCCCGTCTGCTAGCGGGGGGGCCGAAGAGACCCAGTACTTC.

This chain connects TRBV12-3 or TRBV12-4 to TRBJ2-7; D unresolved. V was trimmed by 2 bases and J by 3 bases, leaving 5 bases between them. The CDR3 totals 12 residues. The CDR3 nucleotides are TGTGCCAGCAGTTTATCCCTCTACGAGCAGTACTTC. It specifies CASSLSLYEQYF.

The chain recombines TRBV11-2 with TRBJ1-3; TRBD1 is a possible D gene (5 bases). CDR1 and CDR2 (germline): SGHAT, FQNNGV. Trimming removed 4 bases at V and 1 base at J, with 20 bases between. The length of the CDR3 is 18 residues. The CDR3: CASSSAGRGMTSGNTIYF. DNA of the CDR3: TGTGCCAGCAGCTCCGCGGGTAGGGGAATGACGTCTGGAAACACCATATATTTT.

This clonotype appeared a few times. The rearrangement links TRBV24-1 to TRBJ2-5, with D possibly matching TRBD2 (6 bases). Germline CDR1 KGHDR, CDR2 SFDVKD. The CDR3 is made up of 15 amino acids. Trimming cost V 4 bases and J 5 bases, with 16 bases left between them. This CDR3 reads CATSDFRDLRETQYF. The CDR3 bases are TGTGCCACCAGTGACTTCCGGGACTTAAGGGAGACCCAGTACTTC.

The chain uses TRBV20-1 and TRBJ2-3, with TRBD2 identical over 10 bases. Germline V gives CDR1 DFQATT, CDR2 SNEGSKA (reference sequence). The CDR3 runs 15 residues. Trimming cost V 5 bases and J 3 bases; bases outside gene matches: 8. The CDR3 is CSAVISGGATDTQYF. The CDR3 DNA follows: TGCAGTGCTGTAATAAGCGGGGGGGCGACAGATACGCAGTATTTT.

The chain is built from TRBV6-1 and TRBJ1-2, with a possible D match to TRBD1 (6 bases). V shed 6 bases and J shed 3 bases, with 11 bases lying between them. This CDR3 comprises 13 residues. Germline assignment: CDR1 MNHNS and CDR2 SASEGT. The DNA of the CDR3 is TGTGCCAGCAGCATGGACAGTCACTATGGCTACACCTTC. Amino acid sequence: CASSMDSHYGYTF.

This clonotype was seen more than once but under ten times. The chain couples TRBV15 to TRBJ2-7, with 7 bases fitting TRBD2. Germline trimming cut 0 bases from V and 5 bases from J; bases unmatched to any gene: 4. Germline V CDR1 and CDR2: LNHNV, YYDKDF (reference sequence). The CDR3 consists of 14 residues. CDR3: CATSRELGGHEQYF. CDR3 bases: TGTGCCACCAGCAGAGAGTTGGGAGGGCACGAGCAGTACTTC.

This clonotype was recorded once. V gene TRBV29-1 combines with J gene TRBJ2-7; 10 nucleotides agree with TRBD1. V lost 5 bases to trimming and J lost 5 bases; unmatched junction nucleotides: 9. CDR3 length: 14 amino acids. CDR1 and CDR2 (germline): SQVTM, ANQGSEA. CDR3 DNA: TGCAGCGTTTGGGACAGGGGCGCCTCACACGAGCAGTACTTC. Encoded protein: CSVWDRGASHEQYF.

This clonotype was found a few times. This chain uses TRBV13 with TRBJ1-1; D gene uncertain. CDR1 is PRHDT and CDR2 is FYEKMQ in the germline V gene (reference sequence). The CDR3 is 12 amino acids. The germline V and J ends were trimmed by 3 bases and 3 bases, with 5 bases remaining between them. In DNA form, the CDR3 reads TGTGCCAGCAGCTTGCGGTACACTGAAGCTTTCTTT. Protein product: CASSLRYTEAFF.

This clonotype was detected only once. The rearrangement joins TRBV12-3 or TRBV12-4 to TRBJ2-3; D not resolved. The CDR3 totals 14 residues. V was clipped by 5 bases and J by 4 bases, with 13 bases between them. The CDR3 loop reads CASSPGFLSDTQYF. The DNA of the CDR3 is TGTGCCAGCAGTCCCGGGTTTCTCTCAGATACGCAGTATTTT.

The chain is built from TRBV7-6 and TRBJ2-2, with a possible D match to TRBD2 (6 bases). The germline gives CDR1 SGHVS, CDR2 FNYEAQ. V dropped 1 base and J dropped 1 base, with 10 bases sitting between them. The CDR3 sequence is 16 residues long. The CDR3, as DNA: TGTGCCAGCAGCTTAGTTGTCGGGGGGAACACCGGGGAGCTGTTTTTT. This gives the protein CASSLVVGGNTGELFF.

The chain employs TRBV14 and TRBJ2-7; possibly TRBD1 for D (6 bases). Germline V gene sequence: CDR1 SGHDN, CDR2 FVKESK. The CDR3 is 14 residues long. V was trimmed by 4 bases and J by 2 bases, leaving 12 bases between them. The CDR3 reads CASSRQEVPYEQYF. CDR3 bases: TGTGCCAGCAGCCGACAGGAAGTCCCCTACGAGCAGTACTTC.

This clonotype appeared many times. The chain uses TRBV27 and TRBJ2-2; the match to TRBD2 covers 7 bases. The trim removed 0 bases at V and 4 bases at J, leaving 5 bases unmatched. Germline lookup yields CDR1 MNHEY and CDR2 SMNVEV (reference sequence). This CDR3 contains 16 residues. The CDR3 sequence is CASSLSGRGSTGELFF. The DNA of the CDR3 is TGTGCCAGCAGTTTATCGGGGCGGGGGAGCACCGGGGAGCTGTTTTTT.